The 31 T cell receptor beta chains reported below all come from one sample, sequenced in a study of shared clonotypes between healthy human individuals. Method: immunoSEQ multiplex PCR; TCRdb's copy keeps in-frame clones and lacks some. The sample has roughly 2 million clones, approximately 95% seen once. The sample was naive CD4+ T cells sorted from blood. Subset specified: CD45RA+ positively selected. These receptors all stem from a man younger than 35 in good health.

The V gene is TRBV9, the J gene TRBJ2-3; no firm D call. The length of the CDR3 is 15 residues. Trimming cost V 0 bases and J 0 bases, with 8 bases left between them. Germline V CDR1 and CDR2: SGDLS, YYNGEE. The CDR3 spells CASSVGDHSTDTQYF. Written as DNA, the CDR3 is TGTGCCAGCAGCGTAGGAGACCATAGCACAGATACGCAGTATTTT.

Of note for this clone: Other DNA sequences from this sample encode an identical CDR3 as well. This CDR3 is CASSLGQSSGANVLTF. CDR3 nucleotides: TGTGCCAGCAGCTTGGGGCAGAGCTCTGGGGCCAACGTCCTGACTTTC. This chain connects TRBV5-4 to TRBJ2-6; D unresolved. Deletions cut 0 bases from V and 0 bases from J, with 7 bases between. CDR3 length: 16 residues. CDR1 and CDR2 (germline): SGHNT, YYREEE (reference sequence).

The chain recombines TRBV4-3 with TRBJ2-1, with TRBD2 matching over 8 bases. Per germline, CDR1 LGHNA and CDR2 YSLEER. This CDR3 region has 15 residues. The junction had 6 bases not matched to a gene; V was cut back by 4 bases and J by 4 bases. CDR3: CASSRERLAYNEQFF. The DNA for the CDR3 is TGCGCCAGCAGCCGAGAGAGACTAGCGTACAATGAGCAGTTCTTC.

The chain has TRBV11-2 and TRBJ2-5, with 11 positions matching TRBD1. V was pared by 7 bases and J by 5 bases, with 12 bases of the junction left unmatched. The CDR3 has 16 residues. From germline, CDR1 is SGHAT and CDR2 FQNNGV. CDR3 coding DNA: TGTGCCAGCATCACTGGACAGGGGGCGCGATGGGAGACCCAGTACTTC. This translates into CASITGQGARWETQYF.

This chain connects TRBV2 to TRBJ2-7; 10 bases agree with TRBD1. V was clipped by 4 bases and J by 6 bases; unmatched bases: 15. CDR3 length: 17 amino acids. Germline V gene lookup returns CDR1 SNHLY and CDR2 FYNNEI. The CDR3 coding sequence is TGTGCCAGCAGTGCCATAATAGGGACAGGGGAAGAAGGCGAGCAGTACTTC. It specifies CASSAIIGTGEEGEQYF.

This clone showed up just a few times. The V call is TRBV5-4, the J call TRBJ2-2, with 7 bases aligning to TRBD1. The CDR3 contains 15 residues. The junction had 6 bases not matched to a gene; V was cut back by 0 bases and J by 7 bases. In germline, CDR1 is SGHNT, CDR2 YYREEE (reference sequence). CDR3 region: CASSLGGQVIGELFF. CDR3 bases: TGTGCCAGCAGCTTGGGTGGACAGGTCATCGGGGAGCTGTTTTTT.

A few counts support this clone. The gene calls are TRBV2 and TRBJ2-5; possibly TRBD2 for D (6 bases). The DNA end is more similar to TRBJ2-7, so the J call may be wrong. The CDR3 is 13 amino acids. The V gene's germline CDR1 is SNHLY and CDR2 FYNNEI. Written as DNA, the CDR3 is TGTGCCAGCACCAGAAGGCGGGGAGGCGAGCAGTACTTC. It encodes CASTRRRGGEQYF.

The gene calls are TRBV5-1 and TRBJ2-2, with 8 positions matching TRBD1. The CDR3 extends over 15 amino acids. CDR1 and CDR2 (germline): SGHRS, YFSETQ. J was trimmed by 5 bases and V by 6 bases; bases with no gene match: 9. CDR3 nucleotide sequence: TGCGCCAGCAACATCGGACAGGGTGGGACCGGGGAGCTGTTTTTT. Protein product: CASNIGQGGTGELFF.

The chain couples TRBV29-1 to TRBJ2-4; TRBD1 agrees at 7 bases. Germline V gene data show CDR1 as SQVTM and CDR2 as ANQGSEA. The J segment lost 6 bases and the V segment lost 5 bases, leaving 7 bases of the junction unmatched. The CDR3 contains 13 residues. CDR3 protein: CSVLPDRVNIQYF. CDR3 coding DNA: TGCAGCGTTTTGCCCGACAGGGTAAACATTCAGTACTTC.

The rearrangement uses TRBV5-6 and TRBJ2-3; D uncertain. The CDR3 is 15 residues long. Germline CDR1 and CDR2: SGHDT and YYEEEE. V lost 2 bases to trimming and J lost 0 bases, with 10 bases between them. CDR3 sequence reads: CASSLSSPSTDTQYF. The CDR3 DNA reads as TGTGCCAGCAGCTTAAGTAGCCCTAGCACAGATACGCAGTATTTT.

The chain carries TRBV5-4 and TRBJ2-1; 11 bases fit TRBD1. V lost 4 bases, J lost 6 bases, and 9 bases stayed unmatched. This CDR3 contains 16 residues. The germline CDR1 and CDR2 sequences are SGHNT and YYREEE (reference sequence). CDR3 residues: CASSTRMGQGGNEQFF. DNA for the CDR3: TGTGCCAGCAGCACCCGGATGGGACAGGGGGGCAATGAGCAGTTCTTC. The variable domain in full, with the rest retrieved from reference TRBV5-4 and TRBJ2-1, is ETGVTQSPTHLIKTRGQQVTLRCSSQSGHNTVSWYQQALGQGPQFIFQYYREEENGRGNFPPRFSGLQFPNYSSELNVNALELDDSALYLCASSTRMGQGGNEQFFGPGTRLTVL.

CDR3 sequence (DNA): TGTGCCATCAGAGTTTGGGCCGGACAGCAAGCTAACTATGGCTACACCTTC. Translating gives CAIRVWAGQQANYGYTF. V usage is TRBV28 and J usage is TRBJ1-2, with D perhaps matching TRBD1 (6 bases). Germline V gene data show CDR1 as MDHEN and CDR2 as SYDVKM. V was clipped by 10 bases and J by 0 bases, with 24 bases between them. The CDR3 sequence is 17 residues long.

The chain combines TRBV18 with TRBJ2-4, with D tentatively TRBD2 (6 bases). From germline, CDR1 is KGHSH and CDR2 LQKENI. The length of the CDR3 is 15 residues. V shed 3 bases and J shed 8 bases, with 17 bases lying between them. CDR3 protein: CASSPGAGLRDIQYF. The CDR3 nucleotides read TGTGCCAGCTCACCTGGGGCGGGGTTAAGAGACATTCAGTACTTC.

The CDR3 sequence is CASRGAGPEAFF. The CDR3 DNA sequence: TGTGCCAGCAGAGGCGCTGGTCCTGAAGCTTTCTTT. V gene TRBV6-1 combines with J gene TRBJ1-1, with D unclear. The germline V gene encodes CDR1 MNHNS and CDR2 SASEGT. This CDR3 comprises 12 residues. Trimming cost V 6 bases and J 6 bases, with 11 bases left between them.

In regard to this clone: The sample has other DNA sequences that encode this CDR3 too. The chain joins TRBV20-1 to TRBJ1-5; D is uncertain. V gave up 4 bases and J gave up 4 bases, with 5 bases separating them. Per the germline V gene, CDR1 is DFQATT and CDR2 is SNEGSKA (reference sequence). The CDR3 sequence is 11 residues long. This chain's CDR3 is CSATGNQPQHF. DNA of the CDR3: TGCAGTGCTACGGGTAATCAGCCCCAGCATTTT.

This rearrangement joins TRBV7-9 to TRBJ1-2; D is possibly TRBD1 (5 bases). This CDR3 comprises 14 residues. V dropped 0 bases and J dropped 8 bases, with 13 bases sitting between them. Germline assignment: CDR1 SEHNR and CDR2 FQNEAQ (reference sequence). CDR3 loop: CASSLAWAGSGYTF. The CDR3 bases are TGTGCCAGCAGCTTAGCGTGGGCAGGGAGCGGCTACACCTTC.

The V and J genes are TRBV14 and TRBJ1-1; D call uncertain. With 2 bases removed from V and 6 bases from J, the gap between germline ends came to 4 bases. Germline-derived CDR1 and CDR2 are SGHDN and FVKESK. The CDR3 is 11 residues long. CDR3 region: CASSQRAEAFF. The CDR3 region has the DNA TGTGCCAGCAGCCAAAGGGCTGAAGCTTTCTTT. Complete variable domain (other parts from reference TRBV14 and TRBJ1-1): EAGVTQFPSHSVIEKGQTVTLRCDPISGHDNLYWYRRVMGKEIKFLLHFVKESKQDESGMPNNRFLAERTGGTYSTLKVQPAELEDSGVYFCASSQRAEAFFGQGTRLTVV.

The chain joins TRBV4-3 to TRBJ2-1; maybe TRBD1 (5 bases). This CDR3 has 16 amino acids. V was shortened by 0 bases and J by 1 base, with 10 bases between the two germline ends. Germline-derived CDR1 and CDR2 are LGHNA and YSLEER. The CDR3 sequence: CASSQDFQGSYNEQFF. The CDR3 DNA reads as TGCGCCAGCAGCCAAGATTTTCAGGGATCCTACAATGAGCAGTTCTTC.

This chain connects TRBV10-2 to TRBJ1-5; D might be TRBD1 (6 bases). From germline, CDR1 is WSHSY and CDR2 SAAADI. Trimming pared 3 bases from V and 3 bases from J, leaving 15 bases between. The CDR3 spans 16 residues. CDR3 residues: CASSELQGINNQPQHF. CDR3 DNA sequence: TGCGCCAGCAGTGAATTACAGGGTATCAACAATCAGCCCCAGCATTTT.

V usage is TRBV11-2 and J usage is TRBJ1-2, with TRBD1 identical over 12 bases. The CDR3 totals 14 residues. The germline V gene encodes CDR1 SGHAT and CDR2 FQNNGV. V was pared by 4 bases and J by 7 bases, with 4 bases of the junction left unmatched. The CDR3, as DNA: TGTGCCAGCAGCTCCGGGACAGGGGGCGGTGGCTACACCTTC. Residues: CASSSGTGGGGYTF.

The table lists this clone with a count of one. The V call is TRBV6-6, the J call TRBJ2-7; a possible D gene is TRBD2 (6 bases). Germline CDR1 reads MNHNY; CDR2 reads SVGAGI (reference sequence). Trimming took 4 bases from V and 7 from J, leaving 20 bases between them. This CDR3 is built from 15 residues. The DNA for the CDR3 is TGTGCCAGCAGTTCCGGGAGCGTCGGACCCTGGGAGCAGTACTTC. Protein sequence: CASSSGSVGPWEQYF.

With respect to this clone: Other DNA sequences in this sample translate to the same CDR3. The chain carries TRBV11-2 and TRBJ2-5; no reliable D call. CDR3 length: 13 residues. CDR1 and CDR2 from the germline V gene are SGHAT and FQNNGV. Deletions cut 1 base from V and 1 base from J, with 4 bases between. The CDR3 DNA reads TGTGCCAGCAGCTTAGGTCTCCAAGAGACCCAGTACTTC. This gives the protein CASSLGLQETQYF.

The CDR3 spells CAISGQSVGTQYF. CDR3 nucleotide sequence: TGTGCCATCAGTGGACAGTCCGTGGGGACCCAGTACTTC. The V gene is TRBV10-3, the J gene TRBJ2-5, with D possibly being TRBD1 (5 bases). The CDR3 totals 13 residues. Trimming removed 4 bases from V and 7 bases from J, with 13 bases in between. From germline, CDR1 is ENHRY and CDR2 SYGVKD.

J is TRBJ2-7 and V is TRBV4-3, with no clear D. The germline V and J ends were trimmed by 3 bases and 3 bases, with 9 bases remaining between them. From germline, CDR1 is LGHNA and CDR2 YSLEER. The CDR3 extends over 13 amino acids. Written as DNA, the CDR3 is TGCGCCAGCAGCCAGGAGCTAGTCTACGAGCAGTACTTC. Protein: CASSQELVYEQYF.

The chain links TRBV7-9 to TRBJ1-1, with D possibly TRBD1 on 6 matching bases. Trimming shortened V by 4 bases and J by 5 bases, and 14 bases separated the two germline ends. The germline CDR1 and CDR2 sequences are SEHNR and FQNEAQ (reference sequence). This CDR3 contains 14 residues. CDR3 nucleotides: TGTGCCAGCAGCTCTTTTTCGGGGGCAACTGAAGCTTTCTTT. Translated, it gives CASSSFSGATEAFF.

The chain couples TRBV6-5 to TRBJ1-1; no reliable D call. Trimming removed 6 bases from V and 6 bases from J, with 8 bases in between. The length of the CDR3 is 11 residues. The germline CDR1 and CDR2 sequences are MNHEY and SVGAGI. CDR3 sequence: CASSGRSEAFF. The CDR3 DNA is TGTGCCAGCAGCGGACGTTCTGAAGCTTTCTTT.

This clone has ten or more counts. The chain couples TRBV5-1 to TRBJ1-6; D is uncertain. The CDR3 consists of 13 residues. V was trimmed by 4 bases and J by 9 bases, leaving 11 bases between them. CDR1 is SGHRS, CDR2 YFSETQ, per germline. CDR3 sequence: CASSQDVGSPLHF. The CDR3 bases are TGCGCCAGCAGCCAGGACGTTGGTTCACCCCTCCACTTT.

The chain combines TRBV4-1 with TRBJ1-2; D might be TRBD1 (6 bases). The CDR3 loop spans 13 amino acids. Germline V lookup: CDR1 MGHRA, CDR2 YSYEKL. Trimming removed 6 bases from V and 2 bases from J, with 10 bases in between. As DNA, the CDR3 is TGCGCCAGCAGGCAAACAGGGAACTATGGCTACACCTTC. It specifies CASRQTGNYGYTF.

The chain has TRBV2 and TRBJ2-7, with D tentatively TRBD1 (5 bases). Germline V gives CDR1 SNHLY, CDR2 FYNNEI. The CDR3 is 14 amino acids. V lost 3 bases and J 2 bases, leaving 11 bases between the germline ends. CDR3 sequence: CASSEQGPTYEQYF. Here the CDR3 DNA reads TGTGCCAGCAGTGAGCAGGGCCCCACCTACGAGCAGTACTTC.

This clone was recorded once. The same CDR3 can be traced to other DNA sequences in this sample. The rearrangement links TRBV18 to TRBJ2-6; 7 positions agree with TRBD1. The CDR3 has 15 amino acids. V shed 3 bases and J 1 base; nucleotides not matched to a gene: 0. CDR1 is KGHSH and CDR2 is LQKENI in the germline V gene. The CDR3 is CASSPRGSGANVLTF. In DNA, the CDR3 is TGTGCCAGCTCACCCAGGGGGTCTGGGGCCAACGTCCTGACTTTC.

The chain joins TRBV5-4 to TRBJ2-5; D is uncertain. CDR3 length: 15 amino acids. The V gene's germline CDR1 is SGHNT and CDR2 YYREEE (reference sequence). The V gene lost 0 bases and the J gene lost 5 bases, with 14 bases spanning the gap. CDR3 in DNA: TGTGCCAGCAGCTTGGGGGGTACAAGGCTCGAGACCCAGTACTTC. It encodes CASSLGGTRLETQYF. Variable domain in full (rest from reference TRBV5-4 and TRBJ2-5): ETGVTQSPTHLIKTRGQQVTLRCSSQSGHNTVSWYQQALGQGPQFIFQYYREEENGRGNFPPRFSGLQFPNYSSELNVNALELDDSALYLCASSLGGTRLETQYFGPGTRLLVL.